This T cell receptor (beta chain) derives from a study of cytomegalovirus exposure and HLA in healthy donors. Study conclusions and caveats: Among TCR sequences, most were rare, though some public TCRs appeared in many donors. When a later analysis was performed, an Asian-associated ancestry cluster reportedly had fewer N-insertions than the roughly 640-donor mean.

The PCR was carried out with 60 Vbeta primers and 13 Jbeta primers. Here immunoSEQ multiplex PCR was the method, and the copy in TCRdb shows in-frame clones only, minus some. The profile shows 210,000 or so clones, 65% to 90% of them singletons. This clone has only a few counts. Its antigen is not known. This CDR3 has 17 amino acids. Trimming took 0 bases from V and 6 from J, leaving 20 bases between them. CDR1 is LGHNA, CDR2 YNFKEQ, per germline. The chain uses TRBV4-2 and TRBJ1-1, with D unclear. The receptor comes from a girl aged 5 to 17 in good health and CMV-seronegative. The sequenced sample consisted of PBMCs. The CDR3 here is CASSQDPPAYFGAEAFF. The CDR3 DNA is TGTGCCAGCAGCCAAGATCCCCCCGCCTACTTCGGGGCTGAAGCTTTCTTT.